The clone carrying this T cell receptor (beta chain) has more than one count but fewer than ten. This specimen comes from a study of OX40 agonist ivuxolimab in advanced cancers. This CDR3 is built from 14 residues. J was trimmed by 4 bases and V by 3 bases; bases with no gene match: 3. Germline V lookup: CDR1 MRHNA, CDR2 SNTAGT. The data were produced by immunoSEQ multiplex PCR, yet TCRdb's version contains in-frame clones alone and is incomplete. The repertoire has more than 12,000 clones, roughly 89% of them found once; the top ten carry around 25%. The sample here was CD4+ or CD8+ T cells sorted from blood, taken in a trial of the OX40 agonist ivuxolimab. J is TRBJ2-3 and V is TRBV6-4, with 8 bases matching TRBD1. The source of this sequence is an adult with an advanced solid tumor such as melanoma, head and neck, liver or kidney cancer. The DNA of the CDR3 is TGTGCCAGCAGTGAGACAGGGGAAGCAGATACGCAGTATTTT. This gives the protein CASSETGEADTQYF.